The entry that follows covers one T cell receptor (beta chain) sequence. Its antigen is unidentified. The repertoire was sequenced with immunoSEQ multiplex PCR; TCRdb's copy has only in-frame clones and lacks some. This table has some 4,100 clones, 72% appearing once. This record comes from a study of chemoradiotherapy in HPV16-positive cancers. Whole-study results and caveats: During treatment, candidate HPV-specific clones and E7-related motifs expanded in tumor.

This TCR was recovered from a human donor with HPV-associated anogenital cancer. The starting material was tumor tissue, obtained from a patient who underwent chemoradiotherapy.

CDR3 DNA sequence: TGCAGCGTTGAGACGACAGGGAACACTGAAGCTTTCTTT. It yields the protein CSVETTGNTEAFF. The chain links TRBV29-1 to TRBJ1-1; possibly TRBD1 for D (6 bases). V was shortened by 3 bases and J by 1 base, with 9 bases between the two germline ends. CDR1 and CDR2 from the germline V gene are SQVTM and ANQGSEA. CDR3 size: 13 residues.